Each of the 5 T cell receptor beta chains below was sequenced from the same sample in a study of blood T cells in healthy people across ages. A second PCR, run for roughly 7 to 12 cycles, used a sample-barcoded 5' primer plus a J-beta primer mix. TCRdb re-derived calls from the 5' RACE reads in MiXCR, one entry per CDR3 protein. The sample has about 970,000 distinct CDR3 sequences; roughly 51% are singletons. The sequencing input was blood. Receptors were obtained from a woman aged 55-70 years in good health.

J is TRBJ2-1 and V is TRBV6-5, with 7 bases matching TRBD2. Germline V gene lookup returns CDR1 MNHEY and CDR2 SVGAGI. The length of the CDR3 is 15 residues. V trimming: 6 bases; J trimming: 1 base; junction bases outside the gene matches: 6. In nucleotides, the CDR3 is TGTGCCAGCAGGCCTCTAGCGGAATCCTACAATGAGCAGTTCTTC. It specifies CASRPLAESYNEQFF.

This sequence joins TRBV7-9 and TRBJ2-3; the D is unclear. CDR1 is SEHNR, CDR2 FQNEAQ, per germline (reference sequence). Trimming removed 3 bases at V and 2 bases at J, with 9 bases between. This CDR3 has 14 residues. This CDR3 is CASSFGGHTDTQYF. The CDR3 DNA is TGTGCCAGCAGCTTCGGTGGGCACACAGATACGCAGTATTTT. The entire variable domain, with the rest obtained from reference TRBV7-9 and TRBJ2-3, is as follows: DTGVSQNPRHKITKRGQNVTFRCDPISEHNRLYWYRQTLGQGPEFLTYFQNEAQLEKSRLLSDRFSAERPKGSFSTLEIQRTEQGDSAMYLCASSFGGHTDTQYFGPGTRLTVL.

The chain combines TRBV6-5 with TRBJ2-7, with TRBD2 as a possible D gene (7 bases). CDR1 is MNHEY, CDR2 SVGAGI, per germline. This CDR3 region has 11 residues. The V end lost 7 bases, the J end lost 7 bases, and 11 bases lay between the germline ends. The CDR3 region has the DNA TGTGCCAGCAATGAGGGGGGGGAGCAGTACTTC. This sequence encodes CASNEGGEQYF.

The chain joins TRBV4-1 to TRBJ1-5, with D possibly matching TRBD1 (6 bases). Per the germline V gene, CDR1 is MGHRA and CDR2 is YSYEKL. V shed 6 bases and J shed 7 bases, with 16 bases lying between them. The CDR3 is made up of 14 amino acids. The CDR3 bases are TGCGCCAGCAGTCCTATGAACGGACAGCAGCCCCAGCATTTT. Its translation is CASSPMNGQQPQHF.

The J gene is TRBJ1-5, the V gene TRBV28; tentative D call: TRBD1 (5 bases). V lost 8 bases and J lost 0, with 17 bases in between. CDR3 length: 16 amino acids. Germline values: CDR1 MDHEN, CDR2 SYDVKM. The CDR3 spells CASGTTREISNQPQHF. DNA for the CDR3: TGTGCCAGCGGTACTACCAGGGAGATTAGCAATCAGCCCCAGCATTTT.